The 13 T cell receptor beta chains listed next were all sequenced from one sample in a study of T cell repertoires in cytomegalovirus infection. Their recognized antigens are unknown. Each CDR3 protein gets one entry after TCRdb re-called the reads with MiXCR. The table has hundreds of thousands of distinct CDR3 sequences, 25% to 35% seen once. The sequenced sample was cultured PBMCs, obtained from culture after CMV antigen stimulation. These TCRs come from a human donor in good health (CMV status not recorded). Some clones in this sample may be carry-over from other donors' samples.

This clonotype was detected ten times or more. This chain links TRBV2 with TRBJ2-7; tentatively, D is TRBD2 (5 bases). Germline V lookup: CDR1 SNHLY, CDR2 FYNNEI. V lost 7 bases to trimming and J lost 1 base, with 17 bases between them. The CDR3 extends over 15 amino acids. CDR3 region: CASTKGLLLSYEQYF. The CDR3 region has the DNA TGTGCCAGCACTAAAGGACTGCTATTATCCTACGAGCAGTACTTC.

This clonotype was seen only once. The rearrangement uses TRBV28 and TRBJ2-3; possible D gene TRBD1, 5 bases. From germline, CDR1 is MDHEN and CDR2 SYDVKM. The germline V and J ends were trimmed by 4 bases and 2 bases, with 13 bases remaining between them. This CDR3 has 15 residues. In nucleotides, the CDR3 is TGTGCCAGCAGTTCCGGACATCGGAACACAGATACGCAGTATTTT. Its protein is CASSSGHRNTDTQYF.

V is TRBV28 and J is TRBJ1-2; D is possibly TRBD1 (5 bases). The CDR3 consists of 14 residues. Trimming pared 5 bases from V and 3 bases from J, leaving 13 bases between. The germline gives CDR1 MDHEN, CDR2 SYDVKM. CDR3 protein: CASSPTGRDYGYTF. Written as DNA, the CDR3 is TGTGCCAGCAGTCCCACCGGCAGGGACTATGGCTACACCTTC.

This clonotype occurred many times. The chain is built from TRBV11-1 and TRBJ1-1, with 7 bases fitting TRBD1. CDR3 length: 14 amino acids. Germline CDR1 is SGHAT and CDR2 is FQDESV (reference sequence). The V segment lost 3 bases and the J segment 1 base; nucleotides outside the gene matches: 2. In nucleotides, the CDR3 is TGTGCCAGCAGCTTGAGACAGGGGAACACTGAAGCTTTCTTT. It encodes CASSLRQGNTEAFF.

This chain uses TRBV12-3 or TRBV12-4 with TRBJ2-7; D gene uncertain. The CDR3 totals 15 residues. The V end lost 5 bases, the J end lost 1 base, and 15 bases lay between the germline ends. The CDR3 sequence is CASSRSPARSYEQYF. Written as DNA, the CDR3 is TGTGCCAGCAGTCGGTCCCCCGCGAGGTCCTACGAGCAGTACTTC.

The chain employs TRBV7-9 and TRBJ2-1; perhaps TRBD1 as D (5 bases). This CDR3 spans 16 amino acids. V lost 5 bases, J lost 3 bases, and 17 bases lay in between. CDR1 is SEHNR, CDR2 FQNEAQ, per germline (reference sequence). CDR3: CASSPQFVRDYNEQFF. The CDR3 coding sequence is TGTGCCAGCAGCCCACAGTTCGTCAGGGACTACAATGAGCAGTTCTTC.

In its sample, this clonotype was seen many times. This sequence joins TRBV11-2 and TRBJ2-3; maybe TRBD2 (6 bases). Germline V gives CDR1 SGHAT, CDR2 FQNNGV. Between the trimmed V and J ends, which lost 0 bases and 4 bases, there was a span of 14 bases. This CDR3 region has 16 residues. The CDR3 DNA sequence: TGTGCCAGCAGCTTAGAAAATCCCTGGAGGGCAGATACGCAGTATTTT. It is translated as CASSLENPWRADTQYF.

This clonotype was detected only a few times. V usage is TRBV10-3 and J usage is TRBJ1-3; D gene unclear. Trimming stripped 11 bases from V and 0 bases from J, with 8 bases between. Germline loops: CDR1 ENHRY, CDR2 SYGVKD. This CDR3 is built from 12 residues. The CDR3 is CALEGSGNTIYF. For the CDR3, the DNA is TGTGCCCTAGAAGGCTCTGGAAACACCATATATTTT.

CDR3 residues: CSARAPRGHRSGANVLTF. The CDR3, as DNA: TGCAGTGCTAGAGCCCCCCGGGGCCACCGCTCTGGGGCCAACGTCCTGACTTTC. The chain has TRBV20-1 and TRBJ2-6; TRBD1 or TRBD2 may be the D gene (5 bases each). V gave up 1 base and J gave up 0 bases, with 16 bases separating them. The CDR3 consists of 18 residues. The germline gives CDR1 DFQATT, CDR2 SNEGSKA (reference sequence).

The gene calls are TRBV11-2 and TRBJ2-2; a weak D match, TRBD2 (5 bases). The CDR3 has 15 amino acids. Germline V gene sequence: CDR1 SGHAT, CDR2 FQNNGV. V shed 0 bases and J shed 3 bases, with 8 bases lying between them. Here the CDR3 reads CASSLEYGDTGELFF. CDR3 bases: TGTGCCAGCAGCTTAGAGTACGGGGACACCGGGGAGCTGTTTTTT. The entire variable domain, with the rest obtained from reference TRBV11-2 and TRBJ2-2, is as follows: EAGVAQSPRYKIIEKRQSVAFWCNPISGHATLYWYQQILGQGPKLLIQFQNNGVVDDSQLPKDRFSAERLKGVDSTLKIQPAKLEDSAVYLCASSLEYGDTGELFFGEGSRLTVL.

This clonotype was detected a few times. J is TRBJ2-5 and V is TRBV5-4, with 10 bases lining up with TRBD2. The J segment lost 5 bases and the V segment lost 4 bases, leaving 8 bases of the junction unmatched. The CDR3 spans 15 residues. Germline V gene sequence: CDR1 SGHNT, CDR2 YYREEE (reference sequence). CDR3 in amino acids: CASSRTSGMGETQYF. The CDR3 nucleotides are TGTGCCAGCAGCAGAACTAGCGGGATGGGGGAGACCCAGTACTTC.

This clonotype has only a few counts. This rearrangement joins TRBV11-3 to TRBJ2-3, with 10 bases that match TRBD2. This CDR3 spans 16 amino acids. V shed 8 bases, J shed 2 bases, and the junction held 10 bases outside the gene matches. Germline assignment: CDR1 SGHNT and CDR2 YENEEA. CDR3: CASSPGGTSVTDTQYF. DNA of the CDR3: TGTGCCAGCTCCCCGGGGGGGACTAGCGTCACAGATACGCAGTATTTT.

This clonotype was observed a handful of times. V usage is TRBV27 and J usage is TRBJ2-2; tentatively, D is TRBD1 or TRBD2 (5 bases each). Per the germline V gene, CDR1 is MNHEY and CDR2 is SMNVEV (reference sequence). The CDR3 is 13 amino acids. V gave up 6 bases and J gave up 2 bases, with 7 bases separating them. The CDR3, as DNA: TGTGCCAGCAGCGGGACCAACACCGGGGAGCTGTTTTTT. Its translation is CASSGTNTGELFF.